This T cell receptor beta chain appears in the sequencing data of a study of blood T cell repertoires in COVID-19. The participants were between about 18 and 90 years old and came from under 25 US areas. Clinical histories supplied by participants themselves formed the basis of cohort assignment. As originally analysed: Cell counts per sample came from amplifying reference gene primers. The table came from immunoSEQ multiplex PCR; TCRdb's copy has only in-frame clones and leaves some out. The V and J calls and clone size were taken over from that table, and D and trimming were inferred from the DNA. The sample records about 220,000 clones, roughly 90% being singletons. The ends were cut back, 4 bases at V and 4 bases at J, with 5 bases in the middle. CDR3 length: 12 residues. The germline V gene has CDR1 MGHRA and CDR2 YSYEKL.

This chain joins TRBV4-1 and TRBJ1-3; unclear D gene. Sequenced input: PBMCs or T cells enriched from blood (not recorded which). This TCR was recovered from a man younger than 40 who had been exposed to COVID-19. The DNA of the CDR3 is TGCGCCAGCAGCCCTGGCGGAAACACCATATATTTT. Residues: CASSPGGNTIYF.